The 8 T cell receptor beta chains presented below share a single source sample, sequenced in a study of shared clonotypes between healthy human individuals. Generated by immunoSEQ multiplex PCR, the TCRdb table keeps only in-frame clones and is missing some. There are millions of clones in the sample; about 92% occur only once, and 0.39% lies in the top ten. Sequenced input: naive CD4+ T cells from PBMCs. Specified subset: CD45RA+ positively selected. These receptor sequences come from a man aged 18 to 30 in good health. Some clones in this sample may be carry-over from other donors' samples.

The V gene is TRBV6-6, the J gene TRBJ1-1; 7 positions agree with TRBD1. Germline V gives CDR1 MNHNY, CDR2 SVGAGI (reference sequence). The junction had 6 bases not matched to a gene; V was cut back by 4 bases and J by 10 bases. This CDR3 is 12 amino acids long. CDR3 nucleotide sequence: TGTGCCAGCAGTTGGCGACAGGGAACAGCTTTCTTT. Protein: CASSWRQGTAFF.

This sequence joins TRBV28 and TRBJ2-3; the match to TRBD2 covers 7 bases. The CDR3 is made up of 13 amino acids. Germline CDR1 and CDR2: MDHEN and SYDVKM. Trimming took 8 bases from V and 8 from J; bases not matched to a gene: 10. CDR3 coding DNA: TGTGCCAGCTTGTTAAGGGAGGGCCGTACGCAGTATTTT. Amino acid sequence: CASLLREGRTQYF.

The chain combines TRBV27 with TRBJ1-1, with D uncertain. Deletions cut 3 bases from V and 3 bases from J, with 8 bases between. CDR1 is MNHEY, CDR2 SMNVEV, per germline (reference sequence). The CDR3 covers 13 residues. The CDR3 sequence: CASSLRQHTEAFF. The DNA for the CDR3 is TGTGCCAGCAGTTTGCGGCAGCACACTGAAGCTTTCTTT.

This clone is a singleton in its sample. The chain recombines TRBV19 with TRBJ2-7; D could derive from TRBD1 or TRBD2 (5 bases each). Germline lookup yields CDR1 LNHDA and CDR2 SQIVND (reference sequence). This CDR3 spans 15 amino acids. Trimming stripped 3 bases from V and 3 bases from J, with 15 bases between. CDR3 in amino acids: CASSITQRDRYEQYF. The CDR3 coding sequence is TGTGCCAGTAGTATTACACAGAGGGACCGCTACGAGCAGTACTTC.

The chain combines TRBV15 with TRBJ2-7; D uncertain. Germline V gene data show CDR1 as LNHNV and CDR2 as YYDKDF (reference sequence). The ends were cut back, 0 bases at V and 3 bases at J, with 3 bases in the middle. This CDR3 is 12 amino acids long. The CDR3 nucleotides are TGTGCCACCAGCAGAGAGATCTACGAGCAGTACTTC. Translation gives CATSREIYEQYF.

The chain combines TRBV5-1 with TRBJ2-1, with D maybe TRBD2 (6 bases). The CDR3 is made up of 12 amino acids. Germline loops: CDR1 SGHRS, CDR2 YFSETQ. Trimming shortened V by 5 bases and J by 6 bases, and 9 bases separated the two germline ends. CDR3 in amino acids: CASSTAGNEQFF. The CDR3 DNA reads as TGCGCCAGCAGTACAGCGGGCAATGAGCAGTTCTTC.

A few counts support this clone. V is TRBV18 and J is TRBJ1-5; D gene ambiguous. Trimming pared 5 bases from V and 0 bases from J, leaving 5 bases between. Germline V CDR1 and CDR2: KGHSH, LQKENI. The CDR3 spans 13 residues. The DNA for the CDR3 is TGTGCCAGCTCAGAATATAGCAATCAGCCCCAGCATTTT. It specifies CASSEYSNQPQHF.

This clone was detected once. This sequence joins TRBV4-1 and TRBJ2-7; D is unresolved. V was pared by 0 bases and J by 1 base, with 13 bases between. Germline lookup yields CDR1 MGHRA and CDR2 YSYEKL. The CDR3 spans 16 residues. CDR3 nucleotide sequence: TGCGCCAGCAGCCAAGAAAGTCTGGGGTCTTCCTACGAGCAGTACTTC. Protein: CASSQESLGSSYEQYF.